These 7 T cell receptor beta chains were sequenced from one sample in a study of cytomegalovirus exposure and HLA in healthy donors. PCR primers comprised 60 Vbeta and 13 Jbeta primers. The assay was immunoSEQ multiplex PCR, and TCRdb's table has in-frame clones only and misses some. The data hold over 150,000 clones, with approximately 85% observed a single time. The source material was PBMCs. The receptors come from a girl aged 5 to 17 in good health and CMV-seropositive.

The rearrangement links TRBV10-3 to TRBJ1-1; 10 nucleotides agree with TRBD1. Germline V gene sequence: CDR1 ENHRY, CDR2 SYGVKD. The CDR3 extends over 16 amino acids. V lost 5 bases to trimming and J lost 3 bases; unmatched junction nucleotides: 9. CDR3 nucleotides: TGTGCCATCAGTCAACTCGGGACAGGGGTCGACACTGAAGCTTTCTTT. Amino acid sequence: CAISQLGTGVDTEAFF.

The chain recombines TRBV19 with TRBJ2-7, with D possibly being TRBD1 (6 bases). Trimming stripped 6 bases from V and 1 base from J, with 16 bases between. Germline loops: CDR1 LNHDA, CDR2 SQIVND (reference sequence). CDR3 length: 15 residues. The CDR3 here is CASSPGQSWSYEQYF. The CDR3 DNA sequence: TGTGCCAGTAGCCCCGGACAGTCGTGGTCCTACGAGCAGTACTTC.

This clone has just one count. Here the CDR3 reads CASSTSQGATEAFF. The CDR3 nucleotides are TGTGCCAGCAGTACGTCACAGGGCGCCACTGAAGCTTTCTTT. The chain joins TRBV13 to TRBJ1-1; the D gene is possibly TRBD1 (6 bases). CDR1 and CDR2 from the germline V gene are PRHDT and FYEKMQ (reference sequence). With 6 bases removed from V and 4 bases from J, the gap between germline ends came to 15 bases. This CDR3 comprises 14 residues.

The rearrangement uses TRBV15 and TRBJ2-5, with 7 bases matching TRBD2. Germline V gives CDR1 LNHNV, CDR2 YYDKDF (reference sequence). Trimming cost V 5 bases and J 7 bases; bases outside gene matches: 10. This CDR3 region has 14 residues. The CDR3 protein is CATSGGLTQGTQYF. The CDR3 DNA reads TGTGCCACCAGCGGGGGACTAACCCAGGGGACCCAGTACTTC.

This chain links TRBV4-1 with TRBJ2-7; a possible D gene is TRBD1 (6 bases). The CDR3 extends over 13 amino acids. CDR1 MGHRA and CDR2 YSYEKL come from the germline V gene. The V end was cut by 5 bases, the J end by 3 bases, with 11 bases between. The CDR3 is CASSSDRSYEQYF. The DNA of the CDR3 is TGCGCCAGCAGCTCGGACAGAAGCTACGAGCAGTACTTC.

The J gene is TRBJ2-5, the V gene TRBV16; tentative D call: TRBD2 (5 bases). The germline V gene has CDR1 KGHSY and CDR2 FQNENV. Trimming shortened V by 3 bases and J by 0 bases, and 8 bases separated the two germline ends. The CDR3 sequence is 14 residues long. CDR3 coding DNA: TGTGCCAGCAGCCAGGGAGATTACCAAGAGACCCAGTACTTC. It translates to CASSQGDYQETQYF. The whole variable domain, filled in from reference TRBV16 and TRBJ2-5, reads GEEVAQTPKHLVRGEGQKAKLYCAPIKGHSYVFWYQQVLKNEFKFLISFQNENVFDETGMPKERFSAKCLPNSPCSLEIQATKLEDSAVYFCASSQGDYQETQYFGPGTRLLVL.

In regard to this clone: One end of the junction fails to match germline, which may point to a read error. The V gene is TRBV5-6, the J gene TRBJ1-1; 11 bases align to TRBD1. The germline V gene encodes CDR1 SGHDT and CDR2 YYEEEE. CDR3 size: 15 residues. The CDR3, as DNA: TGTGCCAGCAGCGGGGACAGGGGGATGAATACTGAAGCTTTCTTT. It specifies CASSGDRGMNTEAFF.